This T cell receptor (beta chain) was sequenced for a study of T-cell reconstitution after alpha-beta-depleted transplantation in children. The CDR3 sequence is 13 residues long. The V gene lost 2 bases and the J gene lost 8 bases, with 12 bases spanning the gap. Germline CDR1 and CDR2: MNHNY and SVGAGI (reference sequence). Unique molecular identifiers were built into the TCRbeta library. One entry per CDR3 protein results from TCRdb running MiXCR on the PCR reads. The profile shows 200,000 to 300,000 distinct CDR3 sequences, 9.5% to 15% of them singletons. The sample was PBMCs from the stem cell graft donor, taken from the stem cell graft. This sequence was found in a human donor who donated a stem cell graft to a child with acute lymphoblastic leukemia. This chain connects TRBV6-6 to TRBJ1-2; D remains unclear. The chain's CDR3 is CASSYGVEEGYTF. The CDR3 coding sequence is TGTGCCAGCAGTTACGGGGTCGAGGAAGGCTACACCTTC.